This passage covers 24 T cell receptor beta chains from one sample sequenced in a study of OX40 agonist ivuxolimab in advanced cancers. Here immunoSEQ multiplex PCR was the method, and the copy in TCRdb shows in-frame clones only, minus some. This table holds approximately 28,000 clones, more than 70% found once. The sample consisted of CD4+ or CD8+ T cells sorted from blood, taken in a trial of the OX40 agonist ivuxolimab. The receptors shown here come from an adult with an advanced solid tumor such as melanoma, head and neck, liver or kidney cancer.

A single count supports this clone. The chain is built from TRBV2 and TRBJ2-7; 11 nucleotides match TRBD1. Germline CDR1 SNHLY, CDR2 FYNNEI. Unmatched junction bases numbered 4, after V lost 8 bases and J lost 1 base. The CDR3 sequence is 14 residues long. In nucleotides, the CDR3 is TGTGCCAGCCTAGGACAGGGGGCTTCCTACGAGCAGTACTTC. Translation gives CASLGQGASYEQYF. The variable domain in full, with the rest retrieved from reference TRBV2 and TRBJ2-7, is EPEVTQTPSHQVTQMGQEVILRCVPISNHLYFYWYRQILGQKVEFLVSFYNNEISEKSEIFDDQFSVERPDGSNFTLKIRSTKLEDSAMYFCASLGQGASYEQYFGPGTRLTVT.

The rearrangement uses TRBV25-1 and TRBJ2-5, with 7 bases identical to TRBD1. V dropped 8 bases and J dropped 2; count of bases not matched to a gene: 5. The germline V gene encodes CDR1 MGHDK and CDR2 SYGVNS. The CDR3 covers 13 residues. The CDR3 here is CASRWDRQETQYF. The DNA for the CDR3 is TGTGCCAGCCGCTGGGACAGACAAGAGACCCAGTACTTC.

The V gene is TRBV6-6, the J gene TRBJ2-5; D remains unclear. Germline V gene lookup returns CDR1 MNHNY and CDR2 SVGAGI (reference sequence). V gave up 6 bases and J gave up 5 bases, with 16 bases separating them. The CDR3 runs to 14 residues. DNA for the CDR3: TGTGCCAGCAGGACCAGATCCACGGACGAGACCCAGTACTTC. Its translation: CASRTRSTDETQYF.

The genes are TRBV13 and TRBJ2-7, with 8 bases that match TRBD1. The V gene's germline CDR1 is PRHDT and CDR2 FYEKMQ (reference sequence). V trimming: 5 bases; J trimming: 0 bases; junction bases outside the gene matches: 3. CDR3 length equals 14 residues. CDR3 nucleotide sequence: TGTGCCAGCAGCGGGGGACAGGCCTCCTACGAGCAGTACTTC. Protein: CASSGGQASYEQYF.

The chain recombines TRBV30 with TRBJ2-2; D may match TRBD1 or TRBD2 (5 bases each). V was trimmed by 4 bases and J by 7 bases, leaving 13 bases between them. The CDR3 is 13 amino acids. Per the germline V gene, CDR1 is GTSNPN and CDR2 is SVGIG (reference sequence). The CDR3 region has the DNA TGTGCCTGGATTGGGACGGCAGGCGGGGAGCTGTTTTTT. Translation gives CAWIGTAGGELFF.

The count of this clone is one. The chain carries TRBV30 and TRBJ2-7; tentatively, D is TRBD2 (5 bases). V was trimmed by 5 bases and J by 2 bases, leaving 13 bases between them. Germline CDR1 reads GTSNPN; CDR2 reads SVGIG (reference sequence). The CDR3 totals 13 residues. CDR3 region: CAWLSGVTYEQYF. The CDR3 DNA reads as TGTGCCTGGCTATCCGGGGTCACCTACGAGCAGTACTTC.

The rearrangement links TRBV27 to TRBJ2-7; D is unresolved. This CDR3 comprises 13 residues. The germline V and J ends were trimmed by 2 bases and 6 bases, with 11 bases remaining between them. Per the germline V gene, CDR1 is MNHEY and CDR2 is SMNVEV (reference sequence). The CDR3 nucleotides read TGTGCCAGCAGTTTAATTGGGCGAGGCGAGCAGTACTTC. This sequence encodes CASSLIGRGEQYF.

The chain recombines TRBV7-9 with TRBJ2-7; possible D gene TRBD1, 6 bases. V lost 1 base and J 6 bases, leaving 7 bases between the germline ends. Germline-derived CDR1 and CDR2 are SEHNR and FQNEAQ (reference sequence). This CDR3 is 12 amino acids long. The CDR3 loop is CASSLGTAEQYF. The CDR3 nucleotides are TGTGCCAGCAGCTTAGGGACAGCCGAGCAGTACTTC.

Judged by abundance, this clone is medium-sized (0.01 to 0.1%). V and J are TRBV13 and TRBJ2-7; D is ambiguous. Trimming shortened V by 5 bases and J by 3 bases, and 8 bases separated the two germline ends. CDR3 length equals 12 residues. Germline V lookup: CDR1 PRHDT, CDR2 FYEKMQ (reference sequence). CDR3 amino acids: CASSRDNYEQYF. Written as DNA, the CDR3 is TGTGCCAGCAGCCGCGATAACTACGAGCAGTACTTC.

This clone is medium-sized. The chain has TRBV5-6 and TRBJ1-1; D uncertain. The CDR3 covers 13 residues. From germline, CDR1 is SGHDT and CDR2 YYEEEE. V lost 6 bases to trimming and J lost 0 bases, with 9 bases between them. The CDR3 sequence: CASTRGMNTEAFF. The CDR3 region has the DNA TGTGCCAGCACGCGTGGGATGAACACTGAAGCTTTCTTT.

A single count supports this clone. The chain combines TRBV13 with TRBJ2-7; 7 bases are shared with TRBD2. Trimming removed 5 bases from V and 2 bases from J; junction bases left unmatched: 6. The germline gives CDR1 PRHDT, CDR2 FYEKMQ (reference sequence). The CDR3 extends over 14 amino acids. The chain's CDR3 is CASSREGSTYEQYF. DNA for the CDR3: TGTGCCAGCAGCAGGGAGGGGAGCACCTACGAGCAGTACTTC. The entire variable domain, with the rest obtained from reference TRBV13 and TRBJ2-7, is as follows: AAGVIQSPRHLIKEKRETATLKCYPIPRHDTVYWYQQGPGQDPQFLISFYEKMQSDKGSIPDRFSAQQFSDYHSELNMSSLELGDSALYFCASSREGSTYEQYFGPGTRLTVT.

The rearrangement joins TRBV20-1 to TRBJ1-2; no clear D gene. The CDR3 sequence is 11 residues long. Trimming removed 3 bases at V and 7 bases at J, with 9 bases between. Per the germline V gene, CDR1 is DFQATT and CDR2 is SNEGSKA (reference sequence). CDR3 sequence (DNA): TGCAGTGCTAGCGATGGGGTTGGCTACACCTTC. Its translation: CSASDGVGYTF.

The chain is built from TRBV7-9 and TRBJ2-3, with D maybe TRBD1 (8 bases). V gave up 6 bases and J gave up 9 bases, with 13 bases separating them. Germline CDR1 is SEHNR and CDR2 is FQNEAQ (reference sequence). There are 12 residues in the CDR3. CDR3 DNA sequence: TGTGCCAGCAGAGCGGGACAGGAGACGCAGTATTTT. This codes for CASRAGQETQYF. The variable domain in full, with the rest retrieved from reference TRBV7-9 and TRBJ2-3, is DTGVSQNPRHKITKRGQNVTFRCDPISEHNRLYWYRQTLGQGPEFLTYFQNEAQLEKSRLLSDRFSAERPKGSFSTLEIQRTEQGDSAMYLCASRAGQETQYFGPGTRLTVL.

The V and J genes are TRBV7-9 and TRBJ1-2; a weak D match, TRBD1 (6 bases). CDR1 is SEHNR and CDR2 is FQNEAQ in the germline V gene (reference sequence). The V end was cut by 5 bases, the J end by 4 bases, with 14 bases between. CDR3 size: 14 residues. The CDR3 DNA sequence: TGTGCCAGCAGCCGGAACGGACAGCTCTATGGCTACACCTTC. Translating gives CASSRNGQLYGYTF.

A single count supports this clone. The V call is TRBV2, the J call TRBJ2-5, with unresolved D. The CDR3 runs 17 residues. Germline CDR1 reads SNHLY; CDR2 reads FYNNEI. Between the trimmed V and J ends, which lost 3 bases and 5 bases, there was a span of 22 bases. CDR3: CASSDYGTVPLGETQYF. The CDR3 nucleotides read TGTGCCAGCAGTGACTACGGAACAGTCCCCCTGGGGGAGACCCAGTACTTC.

The chain couples TRBV12-5 to TRBJ2-7; D is possibly TRBD1 (6 bases). The germline V gene encodes CDR1 LGHNT and CDR2 FRNRAP. This CDR3 is built from 13 residues. V shed 4 bases and J shed 7 bases, with 14 bases lying between them. CDR3: CASGSAGTPEQYF. CDR3 coding DNA: TGTGCTAGTGGTTCCGCCGGGACACCGGAGCAGTACTTC.

In its sample, this clone was seen once. The rearrangement joins TRBV6-1 to TRBJ2-1, with no clear D. Germline V gives CDR1 MNHNS, CDR2 SASEGT. V was pared by 0 bases and J by 3 bases, with 6 bases between. The CDR3 has 14 amino acids. The CDR3 protein is CASSEAGLYNEQFF. In DNA form, the CDR3 reads TGTGCCAGCAGTGAAGCGGGCCTCTACAATGAGCAGTTCTTC.

This chain links TRBV29-1 with TRBJ2-2, with D perhaps TRBD2 (6 bases). The ends were cut back, 3 bases at V and 0 bases at J, with 11 bases in the middle. There are 15 residues in the CDR3. Germline V CDR1 and CDR2: SQVTM, ANQGSEA. CDR3 sequence (DNA): TGCAGCGTTGAGGAGGGGTCAGCGAACACCGGGGAGCTGTTTTTT. It translates to CSVEEGSANTGELFF.

The V gene is TRBV28, the J gene TRBJ2-7; D is unclear. CDR3 length: 13 residues. Germline V gene lookup returns CDR1 MDHEN and CDR2 SYDVKM. Trimming stripped 7 bases from V and 1 base from J, with 11 bases between. CDR3 sequence (DNA): TGTGCCAGCAATCCTGGGCTTTCCTACGAGCAGTACTTC. It codes for CASNPGLSYEQYF.

This chain uses TRBV5-5 with TRBJ1-1, with 10 positions matching TRBD1. Germline-derived CDR1 and CDR2 are SGHKS and YYEKEE (reference sequence). The CDR3 loop spans 15 amino acids. The V and J ends lost 2 bases and 5 bases, in that order; junction bases with no gene match: 6. The CDR3 DNA reads TGTGCCAGCAGCTTAGACAGGGGGCGAGGGACTGAAGCTTTCTTT. It encodes CASSLDRGRGTEAFF.

The J gene is TRBJ1-1, the V gene TRBV6-5; no reliable D call. Looked up from germline, CDR1 is MNHEY and CDR2 is SVGAGI. The CDR3 totals 13 residues. V lost 8 bases to trimming and J lost 6 bases, with 16 bases between them. CDR3 region: CASVGQPAPEAFF. The CDR3 coding sequence is TGTGCCAGCGTAGGGCAGCCGGCGCCTGAAGCTTTCTTT.

This clone has a single count. The J gene is TRBJ2-1, the V gene TRBV11-2; tentatively, D is TRBD1 or TRBD2 (5 bases each). This CDR3 comprises 15 residues. Germline loops: CDR1 SGHAT, CDR2 FQNNGV. V was shortened by 5 bases and J by 2 bases, with 13 bases between the two germline ends. The CDR3 here is CASSPAGSPYNEQFF. The CDR3 DNA reads as TGTGCCAGCAGCCCTGCAGGGAGCCCCTACAATGAGCAGTTCTTC.

This chain uses TRBV5-6 with TRBJ2-7; no clear D. Germline CDR1 SGHDT, CDR2 YYEEEE. The V gene lost 0 bases and the J gene lost 0 bases, with 7 bases spanning the gap. The CDR3 has 14 residues. CDR3 in amino acids: CASSLGLGSYEQYF. CDR3 in DNA: TGTGCCAGCAGCTTGGGGCTGGGCTCCTACGAGCAGTACTTC.

The DNA of the CDR3 is TGTGCCAGCTCCGTCGGGCCAGCGACTCCCTTCTCCTACGAGCAGTACTTC. Its translation is CASSVGPATPFSYEQYF. The chain combines TRBV25-1 with TRBJ2-7, with D unclear. Between the trimmed V and J ends, which lost 8 bases and 0 bases, there was a span of 23 bases. Germline values: CDR1 MGHDK, CDR2 SYGVNS. The CDR3 covers 17 residues.